This TCR beta chain was retrieved from a study of T cell repertoires in cytomegalovirus infection. MiXCR, run by TCRdb on the reads, gives a single entry per CDR3 protein. The sample carries tens of thousands of distinct CDR3 sequences, 20% to 25% recorded once. About this clonotype itself: Its matching antigen is unknown.

The V and J ends lost 6 bases and 0 bases respectively, with 10 bases between them. The CDR3 runs to 14 residues. Germline-derived CDR1 and CDR2 are SGHTA and FQGNSA. General study points: The ex vivo response was dominated by HLA-C-restricted CMV-specific TCR beta clonotypes.

The sample here was CD8+ T cells from cultured PBMCs, taken from culture after CMV antigen stimulation. The chain recombines TRBV7-2 with TRBJ2-3; D is uncertain. This clonotype was obtained from a human donor in good health (CMV status not recorded). Some clones in this sample may be carry-over from other donors' samples. CDR3 nucleotides: TGTGCCAGCAGTGCGGTTGGGAGCACAGATACGCAGTATTTT. It encodes CASSAVGSTDTQYF.